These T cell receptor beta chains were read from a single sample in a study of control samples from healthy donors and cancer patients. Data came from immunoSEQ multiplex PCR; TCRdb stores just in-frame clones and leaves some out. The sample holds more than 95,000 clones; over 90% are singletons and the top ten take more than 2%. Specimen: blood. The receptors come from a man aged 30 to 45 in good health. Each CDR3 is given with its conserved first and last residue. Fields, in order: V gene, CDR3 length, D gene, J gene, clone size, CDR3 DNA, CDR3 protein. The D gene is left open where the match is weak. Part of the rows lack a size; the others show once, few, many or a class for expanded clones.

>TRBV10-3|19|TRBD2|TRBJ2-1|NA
TGTGCCATCAGTTTAAGGGGGTCCGGACTAGCGGGGAGTTACAATGAGCAGTTCTTC
CAISLRGSGLAGSYNEQFF
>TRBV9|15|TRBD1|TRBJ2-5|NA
TGTGCCAGCAGCGTAGGGACAGGGTTAGGAGAGACCCAGTACTTC
CASSVGTGLGETQYF
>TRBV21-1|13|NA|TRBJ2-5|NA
TGTGCCAGCAGCAAACCGTGGGTAGAGACCCAGTACTTC
CASSKPWVETQYF
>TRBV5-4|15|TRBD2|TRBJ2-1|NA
TGTGCCAGCAGCCCCGGACTAGCGGGGTACAATGAGCAGTTCTTC
CASSPGLAGYNEQFF
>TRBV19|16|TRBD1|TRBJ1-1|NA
TGTGCCAGTAGTAATCTCCCCGGGACAGGGGAGGTTGGGGCTTTCTTT
CASSNLPGTGEVGAFF
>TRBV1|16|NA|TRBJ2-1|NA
TGCACCAGCAGCCAAGATTCGGGAATAATCTACAATGAGCAGTTCTTC
CTSSQDSGIIYNEQFF
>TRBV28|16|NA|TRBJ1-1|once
TGTGCCAGCAGTCCCCCGGGCAGGGCAAGGGACACTGAAGCTTTCTTT
CASSPPGRARDTEAFF
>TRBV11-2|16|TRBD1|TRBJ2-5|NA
TGTGCCAGCAGCCGCCCTCTCGACAGGGGTCAAGAGACCCAGTACTTC
CASSRPLDRGQETQYF
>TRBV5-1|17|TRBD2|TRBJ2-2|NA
TGCGCCAGCACTCGTCTCGGGACTAGCGGGGACGCCGGGGAGCTGTTTTTT
CASTRLGTSGDAGELFF
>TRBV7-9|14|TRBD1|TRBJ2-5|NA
TGTGCCAGCAGCGCGGACAGGGAGCACGAGACCCAGTACTTC
CASSADREHETQYF
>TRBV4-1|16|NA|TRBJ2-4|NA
TGCGCCAGCAGTACTGCGGGGCCCCTAGCCAAAAACATTCAGTACTTC
CASSTAGPLAKNIQYF
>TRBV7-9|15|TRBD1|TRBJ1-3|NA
TGTGCCAGCAGCTCCCGACAGGGTGATAGAGACACCATATATTTT
CASSSRQGDRDTIYF
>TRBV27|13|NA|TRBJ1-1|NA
TGTGCCAGCAGTTTACGAGGGAACACTGAAGCTTTCTTT
CASSLRGNTEAFF
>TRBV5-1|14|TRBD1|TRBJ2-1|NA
TGCGCCAGCAGCTTGGCGGGACAGAACAATGAGCAGTTCTTC
CASSLAGQNNEQFF
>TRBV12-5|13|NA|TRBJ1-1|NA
TGTGCTAGTGGTTGGGTGGGGGGCACTGAAGCTTTCTTT
CASGWVGGTEAFF
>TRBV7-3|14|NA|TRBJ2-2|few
TGTGCCAGCAGCCCATCCCCGGGTCCCGGGGAGCTGTTTTTT
CASSPSPGPGELFF
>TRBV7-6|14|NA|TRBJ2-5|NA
TGTGCCAGCAGCCTAAGGGCAGACCAAGAGACCCAGTACTTC
CASSLRADQETQYF
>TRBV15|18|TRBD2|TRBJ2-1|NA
TGTGCCACCAGCAGACGAAGCGGGGGGTTATTCTCCTACAATGAGCAGTTCTTC
CATSRRSGGLFSYNEQFF
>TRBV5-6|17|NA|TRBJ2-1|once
TGTGCCAGCAGCTCTGAGGAAAAGGCCGAGGTCTGGGATGAGCAGTTCTTC
CASSSEEKAEVWDEQFF
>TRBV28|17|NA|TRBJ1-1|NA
TGTGCCAGCAGTTCGTTTTTGGCCGTGTCGGTGAACACTGAAGCTTTCTTT
CASSSFLAVSVNTEAFF
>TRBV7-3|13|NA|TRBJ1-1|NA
TGTGCCAGCAGCTTTAGACCCAACACTGAAGCTTTCTTT
CASSFRPNTEAFF
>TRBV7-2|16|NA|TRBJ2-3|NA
TGTGCCAGCAGCTTAACTGCCTCCGGGAGCACAGATACGCAGTATTTT
CASSLTASGSTDTQYF
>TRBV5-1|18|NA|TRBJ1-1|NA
TGCGCCAGCAGCTTGGACACCCGGGGGGTTTTTGTGAACACTGAAGCTTTCTTT
CASSLDTRGVFVNTEAFF
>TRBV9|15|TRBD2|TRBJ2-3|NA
TGTGCCAGCAGTGCCCGGGGGGACGACACAGATACGCAGTATTTT
CASSARGDDTDTQYF
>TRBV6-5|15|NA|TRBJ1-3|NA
TGTGCCAGCAGTTCAAGACGGACCTCTGGAAACACCATATATTTT
CASSSRRTSGNTIYF
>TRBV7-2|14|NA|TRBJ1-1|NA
TGTGCCAGCAGCTTAGGGCAAAGGAACACTGAAGCTTTCTTT
CASSLGQRNTEAFF
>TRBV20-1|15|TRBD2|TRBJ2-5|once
TGCAGTGCTAGTCAAGCCGGGACTAGAGGAGAGACCCAGTACTTC
CSASQAGTRGETQYF
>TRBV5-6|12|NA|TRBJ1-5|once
TGTGCCAGCAGCTTGGGGAATCAGCCCCAGCATTTT
CASSLGNQPQHF
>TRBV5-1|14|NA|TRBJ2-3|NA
TGCGCCAGCAGAGACAGGATTAGCACAGATACGCAGTATTTT
CASRDRISTDTQYF
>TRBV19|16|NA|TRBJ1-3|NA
TGTGCCAGTAGCCAAATCGCGGGCGACGCTGGAAACACCATATATTTT
CASSQIAGDAGNTIYF
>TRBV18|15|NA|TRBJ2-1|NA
TGTGCCAGCTCACCCAGAGAGACTACTCAGGATGAGCAGTTCTTC
CASSPRETTQDEQFF
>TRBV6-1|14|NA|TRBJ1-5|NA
TGTGCCAGCAGTGAAGGGTGGGGGGATCAGCCCCAGCATTTT
CASSEGWGDQPQHF
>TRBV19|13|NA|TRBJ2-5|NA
TGTGCCAGTAGTATCCCGGGTCGGGAGACCCAGTACTTC
CASSIPGRETQYF